This T cell receptor beta chain was identified in a study of PD-1 blockade in classical Hodgkin lymphoma. Study findings and constraints: Healthy donors reportedly exceeded newly diagnosed patients in baseline TCR diversity. Repertoires differed for reasons still undefined, possibly disease activity or prior therapy.

Specified time point: newly diagnosed, previously untreated cHL patient sample. Thawed PBMCs underwent magnetic negative selection to yield purified CD4+ T cells. Newly diagnosed, untreated classical Hodgkin lymphoma PBMCs provided comparison. In the case of this clone: Its antigen is not known.

Germline CDR1 reads SGHTS; CDR2 reads YDEGEE. The length of the CDR3 is 13 residues. Trimming removed 2 bases from V and 12 bases from J, with 15 bases in between. Measured with immunoSEQ multiplex PCR; TCRdb has only the in-frame clones, and not every one. The sample includes around 16,000 clones, 80% to 95% of them seen just once. V is TRBV5-8 and J is TRBJ2-1, with TRBD2 as a possible D gene (5 bases). The origin of this receptor is a human donor with classical Hodgkin lymphoma. The sequenced sample consisted of CD4+ T cells from blood. The CDR3 nucleotides are TGTGCCAGCAGCTTCACTAGGGCAATGAGGCAGTTCTTC. The encoded protein is CASSFTRAMRQFF.